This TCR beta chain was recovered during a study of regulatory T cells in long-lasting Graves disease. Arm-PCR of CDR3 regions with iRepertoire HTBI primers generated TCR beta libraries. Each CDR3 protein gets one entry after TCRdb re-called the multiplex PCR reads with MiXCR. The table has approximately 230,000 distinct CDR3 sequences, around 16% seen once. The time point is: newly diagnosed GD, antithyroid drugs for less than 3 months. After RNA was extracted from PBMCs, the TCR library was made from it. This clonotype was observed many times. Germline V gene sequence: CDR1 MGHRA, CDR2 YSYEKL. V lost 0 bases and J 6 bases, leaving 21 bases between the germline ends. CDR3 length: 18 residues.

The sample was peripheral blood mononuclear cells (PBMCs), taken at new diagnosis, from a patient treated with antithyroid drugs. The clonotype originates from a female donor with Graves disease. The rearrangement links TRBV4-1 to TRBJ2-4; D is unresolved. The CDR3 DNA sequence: TGCGCCAGCAGCCAAGATCCACACCTCAAGGGCATGGGAAACATTCAGTACTTC. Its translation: CASSQDPHLKGMGNIQYF.